This T cell receptor (beta chain) was captured in a study of T cell changes during pregnancy in multiple sclerosis. The V gene lost 4 bases and the J gene lost 10 bases, with 14 bases spanning the gap. The CDR3 is made up of 13 amino acids. From germline, CDR1 is KGHSH and CDR2 LQKENI. Sequencing used immunoSEQ multiplex PCR; TCRdb keeps in-frame clones, though not all of them. The repertoire holds 37,000 or so clones, 94% seen once, with over 1.5% in the top ten. The receptor was isolated from a female donor with multiple sclerosis, enrolled in a pregnancy study. Sequenced material: peripheral blood, taken in the third trimester of pregnancy. J is TRBJ2-1 and V is TRBV18, with D possibly being TRBD2 (6 bases). CDR3 residues: CASSRLGEEEQFF. The CDR3, as DNA: TGTGCCAGCTCACGACTAGGGGAGGAGGAGCAGTTCTTC.